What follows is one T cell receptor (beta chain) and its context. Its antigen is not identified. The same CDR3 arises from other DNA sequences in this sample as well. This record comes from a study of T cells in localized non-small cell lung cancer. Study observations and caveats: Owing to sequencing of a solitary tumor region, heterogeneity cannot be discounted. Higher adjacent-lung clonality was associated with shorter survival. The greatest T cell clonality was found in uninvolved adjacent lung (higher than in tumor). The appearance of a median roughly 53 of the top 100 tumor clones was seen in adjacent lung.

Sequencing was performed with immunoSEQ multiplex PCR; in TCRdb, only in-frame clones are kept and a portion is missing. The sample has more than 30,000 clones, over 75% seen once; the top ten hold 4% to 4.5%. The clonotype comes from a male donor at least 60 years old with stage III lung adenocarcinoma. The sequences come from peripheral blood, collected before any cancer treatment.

DNA of the CDR3: TGTGCCAGCAGCCAAGGGACTAGCGGAACCTGGGCGCAGTACTTC. This translates into CASSQGTSGTWAQYF. The chain links TRBV13 to TRBJ2-7; the match to TRBD2 covers 11 bases. CDR3 length: 15 amino acids. Germline V CDR1 and CDR2: PRHDT, FYEKMQ (reference sequence). V lost 5 bases and J lost 9; bases outside the gene matches: 12.